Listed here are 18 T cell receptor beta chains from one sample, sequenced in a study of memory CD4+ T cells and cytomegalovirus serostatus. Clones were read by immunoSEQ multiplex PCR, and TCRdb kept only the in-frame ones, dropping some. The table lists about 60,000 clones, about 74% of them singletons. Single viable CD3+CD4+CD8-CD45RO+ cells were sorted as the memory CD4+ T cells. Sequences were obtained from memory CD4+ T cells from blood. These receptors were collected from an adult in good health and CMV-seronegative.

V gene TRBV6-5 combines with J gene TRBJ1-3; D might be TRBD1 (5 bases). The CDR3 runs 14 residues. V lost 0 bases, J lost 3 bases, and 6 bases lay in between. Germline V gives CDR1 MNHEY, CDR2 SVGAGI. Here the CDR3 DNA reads TGTGCCAGCAGTTACTCGAGGGGTGGAAACACCATATATTTT. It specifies CASSYSRGGNTIYF.

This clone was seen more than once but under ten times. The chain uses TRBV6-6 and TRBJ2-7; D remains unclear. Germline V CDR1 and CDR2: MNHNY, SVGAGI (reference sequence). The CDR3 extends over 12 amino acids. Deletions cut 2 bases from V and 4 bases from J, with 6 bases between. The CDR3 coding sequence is TGTGCCAGCAGTTACCAAGGGTACGAGCAGTACTTC. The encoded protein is CASSYQGYEQYF.

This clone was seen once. The CDR3 loop is CASSRTVSYEQYF. The CDR3 region has the DNA TGCGCCAGCAGCCGGACAGTTTCCTACGAGCAGTACTTC. The V and J genes are TRBV5-1 and TRBJ2-7, with D maybe TRBD1 (6 bases). The germline V gene has CDR1 SGHRS and CDR2 YFSETQ. The length of the CDR3 is 13 residues. V gave up 4 bases and J gave up 1 base, with 9 bases separating them.

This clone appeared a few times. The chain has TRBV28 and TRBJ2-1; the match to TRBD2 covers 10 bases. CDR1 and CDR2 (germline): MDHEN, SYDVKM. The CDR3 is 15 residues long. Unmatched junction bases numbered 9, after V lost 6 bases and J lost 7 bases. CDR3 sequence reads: CASSLSSGRGNEQFF. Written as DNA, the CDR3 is TGTGCCAGCAGCCTCTCTAGCGGGAGAGGGAATGAGCAGTTCTTC. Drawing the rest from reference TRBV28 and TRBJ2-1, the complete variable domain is DVKVTQSSRYLVKRTGEKVFLECVQDMDHENMFWYRQDPGLGLRLIYFSYDVKMKEKGDIPEGYSVSREKKERFSLILESASTNQTSMYLCASSLSSGRGNEQFFGPGTRLTVL.

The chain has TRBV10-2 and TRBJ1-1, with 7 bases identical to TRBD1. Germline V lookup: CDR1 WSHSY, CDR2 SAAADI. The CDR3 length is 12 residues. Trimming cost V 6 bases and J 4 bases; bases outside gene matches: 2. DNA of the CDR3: TGCGCCAGCAGGGCAGGGGGCACTGAAGCTTTCTTT. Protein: CASRAGGTEAFF.

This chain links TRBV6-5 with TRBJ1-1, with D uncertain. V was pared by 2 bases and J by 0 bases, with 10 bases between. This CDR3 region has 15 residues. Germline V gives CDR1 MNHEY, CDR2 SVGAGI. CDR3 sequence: CASSYDARLNTEAFF. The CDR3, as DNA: TGTGCCAGCAGTTACGACGCCAGACTGAACACTGAAGCTTTCTTT.

CDR3 amino acids: CASSTGLGSYNEQFF. DNA for the CDR3: TGTGCCAGCTCAACGGGGTTGGGCTCCTACAATGAGCAGTTCTTC. The rearrangement joins TRBV18 to TRBJ2-1; D is possibly TRBD2 (5 bases). Trimming shortened V by 5 bases and J by 0 bases, and 11 bases separated the two germline ends. From germline, CDR1 is KGHSH and CDR2 LQKENI. This CDR3 comprises 15 residues.

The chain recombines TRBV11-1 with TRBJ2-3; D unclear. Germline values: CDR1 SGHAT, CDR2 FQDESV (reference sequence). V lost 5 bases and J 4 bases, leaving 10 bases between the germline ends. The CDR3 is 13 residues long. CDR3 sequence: CASSQGAADTQYF. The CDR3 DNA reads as TGTGCCAGCAGCCAAGGTGCTGCAGATACGCAGTATTTT. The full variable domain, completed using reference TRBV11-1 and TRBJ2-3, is EAEVAQSPRYKITEKSQAVAFWCDPISGHATLYWYRQILGQGPELLVQFQDESVVDDSQLPKDRFSAERLKGVDSTLKIQPAELGDSAMYLCASSQGAADTQYFGPGTRLTVL.

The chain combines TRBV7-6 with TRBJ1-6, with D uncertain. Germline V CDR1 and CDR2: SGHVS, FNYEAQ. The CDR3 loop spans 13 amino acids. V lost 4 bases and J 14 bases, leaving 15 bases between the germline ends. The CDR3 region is CASSSQNKGTLHF. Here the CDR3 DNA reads TGTGCCAGCAGCTCGCAAAATAAAGGGACCCTCCACTTT. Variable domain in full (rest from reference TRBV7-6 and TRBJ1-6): GAGVSQSPRYKVTKRGQDVALRCDPISGHVSLYWYRQALGQGPEFLTYFNYEAQQDKSGLPNDRFSAERPEGSISTLTIQRTEQRDSAMYRCASSSQNKGTLHFGNGTRLTVT.

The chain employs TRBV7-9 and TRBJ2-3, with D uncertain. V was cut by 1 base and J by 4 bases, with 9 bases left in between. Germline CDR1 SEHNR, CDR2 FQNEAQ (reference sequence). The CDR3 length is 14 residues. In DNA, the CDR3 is TGTGCCAGCAGCTTAGGGGTTAGCCCAGATACGCAGTATTTT. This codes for CASSLGVSPDTQYF.

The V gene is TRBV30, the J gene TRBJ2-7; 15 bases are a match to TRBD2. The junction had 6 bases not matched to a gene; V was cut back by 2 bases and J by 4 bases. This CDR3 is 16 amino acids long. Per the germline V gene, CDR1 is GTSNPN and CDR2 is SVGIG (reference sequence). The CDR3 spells CAWSIRTSGRVYEQYF. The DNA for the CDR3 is TGTGCCTGGAGTATCCGGACTAGCGGGAGGGTATACGAGCAGTACTTC.

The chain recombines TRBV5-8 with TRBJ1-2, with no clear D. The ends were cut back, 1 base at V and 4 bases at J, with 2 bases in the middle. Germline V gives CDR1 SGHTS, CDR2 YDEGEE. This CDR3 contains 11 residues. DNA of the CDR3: TGTGCCAGCAGCTTGTCCTATGGCTACACCTTC. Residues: CASSLSYGYTF.

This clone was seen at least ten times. For the CDR3, the DNA is TGTGCCAGCAGTAGCCAAAGTGTGGATAATTCACCCCTCCACTTT. It yields the protein CASSSQSVDNSPLHF. The chain is built from TRBV6-6 and TRBJ1-6; D is unclear. Trimming took 5 bases from V and 5 from J, leaving 13 bases between them. Germline assignment: CDR1 MNHNY and CDR2 SVGAGI (reference sequence). The length of the CDR3 is 15 residues.

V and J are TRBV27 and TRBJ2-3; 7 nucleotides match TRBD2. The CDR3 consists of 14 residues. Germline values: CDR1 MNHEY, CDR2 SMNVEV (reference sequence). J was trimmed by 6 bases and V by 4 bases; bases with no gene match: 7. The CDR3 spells CASSWGGRWDTQYF. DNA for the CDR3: TGTGCCAGCAGTTGGGGGGGAAGGTGGGATACGCAGTATTTT.

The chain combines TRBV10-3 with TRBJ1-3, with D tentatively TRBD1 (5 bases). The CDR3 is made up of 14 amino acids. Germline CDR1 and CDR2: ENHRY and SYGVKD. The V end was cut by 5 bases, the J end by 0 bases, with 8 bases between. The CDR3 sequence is CAISPGSSGNTIYF. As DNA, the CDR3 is TGTGCCATCAGTCCAGGGAGCTCTGGAAACACCATATATTTT.

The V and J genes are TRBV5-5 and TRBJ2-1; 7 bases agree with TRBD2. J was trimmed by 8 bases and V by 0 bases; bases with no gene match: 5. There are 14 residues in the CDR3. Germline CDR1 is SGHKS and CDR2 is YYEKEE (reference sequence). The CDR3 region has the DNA TGTGCCAGCAGCTTGGGGGGCGCGGGAGATGAGCAGTTCTTC. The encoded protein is CASSLGGAGDEQFF.

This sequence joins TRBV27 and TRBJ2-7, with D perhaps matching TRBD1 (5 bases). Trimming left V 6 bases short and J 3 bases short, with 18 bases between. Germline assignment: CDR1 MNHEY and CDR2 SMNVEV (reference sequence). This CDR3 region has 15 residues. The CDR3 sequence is CASRPHFDGHYEQYF. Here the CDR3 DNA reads TGTGCCAGCAGGCCCCACTTCGACGGACACTACGAGCAGTACTTC.

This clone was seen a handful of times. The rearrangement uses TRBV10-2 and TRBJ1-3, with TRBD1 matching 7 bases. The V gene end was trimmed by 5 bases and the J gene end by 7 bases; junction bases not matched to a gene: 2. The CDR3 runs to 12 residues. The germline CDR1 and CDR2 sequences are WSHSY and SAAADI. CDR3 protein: CASSSGGNTIYF. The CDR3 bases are TGCGCCAGCAGTTCAGGGGGGAACACCATATATTTT.